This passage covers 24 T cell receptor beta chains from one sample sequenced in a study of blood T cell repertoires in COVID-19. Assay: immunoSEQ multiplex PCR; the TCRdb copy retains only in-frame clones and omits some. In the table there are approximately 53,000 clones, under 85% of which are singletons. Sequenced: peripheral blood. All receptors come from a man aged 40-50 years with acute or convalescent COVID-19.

CDR3 nucleotide sequence: TGTGCCAGCAGGGTACAGGGGAGGAACACTGAAGCTTTCTTT. This codes for CASRVQGRNTEAFF. The J gene is TRBJ1-1, the V gene TRBV6-5; 7 bases line up with TRBD1. This CDR3 is 14 amino acids long. J was trimmed by 1 base and V by 6 bases; bases with no gene match: 5. CDR1 is MNHEY, CDR2 SVGAGI, per germline.

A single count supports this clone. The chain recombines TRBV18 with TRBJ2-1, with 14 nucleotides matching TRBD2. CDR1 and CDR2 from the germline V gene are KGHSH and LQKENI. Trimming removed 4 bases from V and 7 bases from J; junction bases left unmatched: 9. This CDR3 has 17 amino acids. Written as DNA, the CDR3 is TGTGCCAGCTCACTCAACCTTGGGACTAGCGGGAGTAATGAGCAGTTCTTC. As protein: CASSLNLGTSGSNEQFF.

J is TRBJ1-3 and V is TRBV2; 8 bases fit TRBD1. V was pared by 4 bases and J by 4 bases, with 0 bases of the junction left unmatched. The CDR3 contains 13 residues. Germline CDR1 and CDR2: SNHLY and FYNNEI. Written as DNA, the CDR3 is TGTGCCAGCAGTGGGACAGGGGGAAACACCATATATTTT. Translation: CASSGTGGNTIYF.

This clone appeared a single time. CDR3 nucleotide sequence: TGTGCCAGCAGCTTCCGGGGGGCCGGCTCCTACAATGAGCAGTTCTTC. As protein: CASSFRGAGSYNEQFF. V is TRBV5-4 and J is TRBJ2-1, with a weak D call TRBD2 (7 bases). With 2 bases removed from V and 0 bases from J, the gap between germline ends came to 12 bases. CDR3 length: 16 amino acids. Germline CDR1 reads SGHNT; CDR2 reads YYREEE (reference sequence).

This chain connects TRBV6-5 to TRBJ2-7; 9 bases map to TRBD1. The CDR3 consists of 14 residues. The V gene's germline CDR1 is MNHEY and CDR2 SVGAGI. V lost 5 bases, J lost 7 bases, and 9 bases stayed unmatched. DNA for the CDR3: TGTGCCAGCAGTACGGGACAGGGCTATGGGGAGCAGTACGTC. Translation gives CASSTGQGYGEQYV.

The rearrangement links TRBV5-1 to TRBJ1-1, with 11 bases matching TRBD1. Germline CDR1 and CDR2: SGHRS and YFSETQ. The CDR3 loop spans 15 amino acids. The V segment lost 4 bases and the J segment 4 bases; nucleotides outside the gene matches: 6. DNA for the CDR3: TGCGCCAGCAGCCCCCTGGGGACAGGGGGCACTGAAGCTTTCTTT. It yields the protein CASSPLGTGGTEAFF.

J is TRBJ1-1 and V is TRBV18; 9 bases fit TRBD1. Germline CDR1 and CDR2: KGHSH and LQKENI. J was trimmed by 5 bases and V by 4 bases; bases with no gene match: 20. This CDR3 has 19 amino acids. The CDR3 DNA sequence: TGTGCCAGCTCACGGATTGTTTCGGGACAGGGATCTGGGGGGACTGAAGCTTTCTTT. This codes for CASSRIVSGQGSGGTEAFF.

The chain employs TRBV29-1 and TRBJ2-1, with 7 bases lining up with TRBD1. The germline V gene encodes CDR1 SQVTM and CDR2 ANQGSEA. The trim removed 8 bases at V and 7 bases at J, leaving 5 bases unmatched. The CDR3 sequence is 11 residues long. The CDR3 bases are TGCAGCTACCGGGACAGAAATGAGCAGTTCTTC. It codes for CSYRDRNEQFF.

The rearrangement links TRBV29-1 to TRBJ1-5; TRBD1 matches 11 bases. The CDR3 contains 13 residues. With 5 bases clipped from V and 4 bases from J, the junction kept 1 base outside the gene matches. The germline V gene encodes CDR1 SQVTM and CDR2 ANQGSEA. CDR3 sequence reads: CSVRDRGNQPQHF. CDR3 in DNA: TGCAGCGTTAGGGACAGGGGGAATCAGCCCCAGCATTTT.

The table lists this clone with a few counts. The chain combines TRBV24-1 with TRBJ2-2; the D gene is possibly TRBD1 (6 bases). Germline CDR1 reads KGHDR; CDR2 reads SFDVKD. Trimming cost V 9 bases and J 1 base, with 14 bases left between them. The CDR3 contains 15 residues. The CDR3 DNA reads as TGTGCCACCGGCGGCAGGGGCGGGAACACCGGGGAGCTGTTTTTT. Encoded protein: CATGGRGGNTGELFF.

CDR3 sequence (DNA): TGTGCCAGCAGCCCGGGGACAGTAGGTCTCTACGAGCAGTACTTC. Protein sequence: CASSPGTVGLYEQYF. The rearrangement uses TRBV7-6 and TRBJ2-7; 7 bases map to TRBD1. Losses at the gene ends were 5 bases for V and 3 bases for J; bases not matched to a gene: 10. The germline V gene encodes CDR1 SGHVS and CDR2 FNYEAQ. The CDR3 totals 15 residues.

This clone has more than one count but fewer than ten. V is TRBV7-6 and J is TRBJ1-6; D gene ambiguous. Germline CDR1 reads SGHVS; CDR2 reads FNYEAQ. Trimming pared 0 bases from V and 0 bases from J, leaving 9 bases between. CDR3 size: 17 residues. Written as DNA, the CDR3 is TGTGCCAGCAGCTTAGCGCAGTCAAGCTCCTATAATTCACCCCTCCACTTT. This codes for CASSLAQSSSYNSPLHF.

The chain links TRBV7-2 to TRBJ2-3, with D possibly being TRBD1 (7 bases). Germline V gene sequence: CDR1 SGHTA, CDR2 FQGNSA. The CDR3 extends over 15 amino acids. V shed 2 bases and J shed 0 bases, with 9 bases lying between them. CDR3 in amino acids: CASSLQGGSTDTQYF. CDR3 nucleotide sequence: TGTGCCAGCAGCTTACAGGGGGGAAGCACAGATACGCAGTATTTT.

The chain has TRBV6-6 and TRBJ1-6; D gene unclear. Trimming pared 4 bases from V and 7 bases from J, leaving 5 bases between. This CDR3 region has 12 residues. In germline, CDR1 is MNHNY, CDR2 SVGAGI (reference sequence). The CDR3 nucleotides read TGTGCCAGCAGTTTCTTAAATTCACCCCTCCACTTT. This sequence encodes CASSFLNSPLHF.

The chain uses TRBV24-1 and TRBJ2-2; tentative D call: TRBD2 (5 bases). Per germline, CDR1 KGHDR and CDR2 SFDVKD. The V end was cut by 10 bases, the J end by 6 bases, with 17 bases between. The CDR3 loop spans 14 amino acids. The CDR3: CATSDWPEAGELFF. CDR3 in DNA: TGTGCCACTTCGGACTGGCCCGAAGCCGGGGAGCTGTTTTTT.

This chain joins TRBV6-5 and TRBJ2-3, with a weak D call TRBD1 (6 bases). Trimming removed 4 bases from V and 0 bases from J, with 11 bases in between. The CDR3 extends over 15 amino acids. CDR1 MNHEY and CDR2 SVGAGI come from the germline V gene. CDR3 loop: CASSFGTLSTDTQYF. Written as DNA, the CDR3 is TGTGCCAGCAGTTTCGGGACACTAAGCACAGATACGCAGTATTTT.

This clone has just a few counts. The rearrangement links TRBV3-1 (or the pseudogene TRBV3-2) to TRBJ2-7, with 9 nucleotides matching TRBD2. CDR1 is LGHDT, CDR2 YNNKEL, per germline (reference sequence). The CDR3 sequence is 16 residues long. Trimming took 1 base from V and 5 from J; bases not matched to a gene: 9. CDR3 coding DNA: TGTGCCAGCAGCCAAGGGGTGAGCGGGAGGAGCCACGAGCAGTACTTC. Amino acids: CASSQGVSGRSHEQYF.

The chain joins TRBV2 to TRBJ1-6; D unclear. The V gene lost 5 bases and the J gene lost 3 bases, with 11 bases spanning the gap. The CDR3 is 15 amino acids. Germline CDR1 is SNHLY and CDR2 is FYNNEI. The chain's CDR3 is CASSPVGSYNSPLHF. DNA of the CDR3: TGTGCCAGCAGTCCTGTAGGGAGCTATAATTCACCCCTCCACTTT.

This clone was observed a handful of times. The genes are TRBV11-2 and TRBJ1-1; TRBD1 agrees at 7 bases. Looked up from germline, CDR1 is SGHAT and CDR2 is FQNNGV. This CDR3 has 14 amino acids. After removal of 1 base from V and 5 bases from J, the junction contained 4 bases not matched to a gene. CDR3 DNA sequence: TGTGCCAGCAGCTTAGTGGGGGGACAGACTGAAGCTTTCTTT. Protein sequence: CASSLVGGQTEAFF.

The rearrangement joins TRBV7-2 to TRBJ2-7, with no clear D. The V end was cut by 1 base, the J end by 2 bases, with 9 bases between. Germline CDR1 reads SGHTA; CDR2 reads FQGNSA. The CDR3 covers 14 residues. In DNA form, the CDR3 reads TGTGCCAGCAGCTTAGGGCCAACCACCTACGAGCAGTACGTC. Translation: CASSLGPTTYEQYV.

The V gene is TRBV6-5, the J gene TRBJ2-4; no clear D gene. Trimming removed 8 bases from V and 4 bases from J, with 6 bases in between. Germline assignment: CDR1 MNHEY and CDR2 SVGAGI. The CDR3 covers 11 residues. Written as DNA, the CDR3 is TGTGCCAGCTCCCAGAAAAACATTCAGTACTTC. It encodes CASSQKNIQYF.

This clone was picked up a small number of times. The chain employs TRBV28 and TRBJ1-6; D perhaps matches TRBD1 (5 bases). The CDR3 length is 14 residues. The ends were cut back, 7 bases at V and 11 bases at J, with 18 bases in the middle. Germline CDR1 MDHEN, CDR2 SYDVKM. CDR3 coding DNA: TGTGCCAGCATTGTCGCAGGGTTTCGGACACCCCTCCACTTT. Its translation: CASIVAGFRTPLHF.

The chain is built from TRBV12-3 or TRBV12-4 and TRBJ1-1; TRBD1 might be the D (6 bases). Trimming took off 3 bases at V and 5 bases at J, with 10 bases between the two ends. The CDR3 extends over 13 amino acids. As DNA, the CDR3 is TGTGCCAGCAGTTTTTCAGGGGTGACTGAAGCTTTCTTT. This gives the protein CASSFSGVTEAFF.

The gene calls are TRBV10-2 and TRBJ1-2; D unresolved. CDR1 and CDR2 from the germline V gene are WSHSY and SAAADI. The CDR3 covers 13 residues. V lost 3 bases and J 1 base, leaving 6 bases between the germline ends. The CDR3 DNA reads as TGCGCCAGCAGTGACCAGGATAACTATGGCTACACCTTC. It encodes CASSDQDNYGYTF.